These 3 T cell receptor beta chains share one sample of origin, sequenced in a study of OX40 agonist ivuxolimab in advanced cancers. TCRdb's table, derived via immunoSEQ multiplex PCR, lists solely in-frame clones and lacks some. The sample consists of roughly 45,000 clones, 85% to 90% of them appearing once. The sample consisted of CD4+ or CD8+ T cells sorted from blood, taken in a trial of the OX40 agonist ivuxolimab. Receptor source: an adult with an advanced solid tumor such as melanoma, head and neck, liver or kidney cancer.

The V and J genes are TRBV6-6 and TRBJ1-5, with D unclear. CDR1 and CDR2 from the germline V gene are MNHNY and SVGAGI (reference sequence). With 3 bases removed from V and 7 bases from J, the gap between germline ends came to 7 bases. The CDR3 has 12 amino acids. The CDR3 bases are TGTGCCAGCAGTTATGATTCACAGCCCCAGCATTTT. This translates into CASSYDSQPQHF.

The chain recombines TRBV30 with TRBJ2-1; 7 nucleotides align to TRBD2. Germline V gives CDR1 GTSNPN, CDR2 SVGIG (reference sequence). CDR3 length: 16 residues. The V gene end was trimmed by 8 bases and the J gene end by 3 bases; junction bases not matched to a gene: 16. The CDR3 coding sequence is TGTGCCGGCACCAAACCTAGCGGCTTCCTCTACAATGAGCAGTTCTTC. It specifies CAGTKPSGFLYNEQFF.

The chain combines TRBV18 with TRBJ2-7; TRBD2 is a possible D gene (6 bases). The germline CDR1 and CDR2 sequences are KGHSH and LQKENI. This CDR3 spans 14 amino acids. Trimming took off 3 bases at V and 1 base at J, with 10 bases between the two ends. The CDR3 spells CASSPSGGSYEQYF. In DNA, the CDR3 is TGTGCCAGCTCACCCTCAGGAGGGTCCTACGAGCAGTACTTC.